This T cell receptor (beta chain) was documented in a study of T cells after yellow fever vaccination. At the level of the study: Low-cell-number fractions were prepared with SMART-Seq v4 Ultra Low Input.

Concerning this clonotype: Its matching antigen is unknown.

Template-switching 5'RACE yielded the TCR cDNA; a universal primer site and UMIs were added in the process. TCRdb called the 5' RACE reads again in MiXCR, with one record for every CDR3 protein. The table records some 99,000 distinct CDR3 sequences, 4.5% to 6% of them present only once. There are 16 residues in the CDR3. Trimming at V came to 1 base and at J to 3 bases, leaving 6 bases not matched to a gene. Germline assignment: CDR1 SQVTM and CDR2 ANQGSEA. Points from the study as a whole: Relatively few clonotypes were ones that appeared in both CD4 and CD8 compartments. The study re-detected most primary-vaccination clones after the booster (around 96% CD4, around 90% CD8).

The sequence derives from a man aged 18 to 30 who received the YFV17D yellow fever vaccine. The chain employs TRBV29-1 and TRBJ2-3, with 11 nucleotides matching TRBD2. Material: CD8+ T cells sorted from PBMCs, obtained 10 days after the yellow fever booster vaccination. This chain's CDR3 is CSVEGLASGGTDTQYF. The CDR3 DNA reads as TGCAGCGTTGAAGGGCTGGCTAGCGGGGGGACAGATACGCAGTATTTT.